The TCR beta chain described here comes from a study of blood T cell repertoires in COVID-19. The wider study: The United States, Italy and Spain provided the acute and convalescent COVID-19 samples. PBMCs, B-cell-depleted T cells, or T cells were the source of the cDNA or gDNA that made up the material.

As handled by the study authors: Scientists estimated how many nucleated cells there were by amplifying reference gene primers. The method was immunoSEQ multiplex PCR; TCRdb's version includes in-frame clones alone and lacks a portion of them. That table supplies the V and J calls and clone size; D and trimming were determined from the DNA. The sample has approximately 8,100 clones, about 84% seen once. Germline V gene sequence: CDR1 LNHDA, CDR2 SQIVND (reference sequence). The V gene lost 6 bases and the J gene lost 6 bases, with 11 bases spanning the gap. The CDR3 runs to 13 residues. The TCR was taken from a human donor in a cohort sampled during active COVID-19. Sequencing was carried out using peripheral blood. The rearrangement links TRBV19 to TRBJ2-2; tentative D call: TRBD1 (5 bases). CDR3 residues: CASRSGFPGELFF. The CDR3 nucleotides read TGTGCCAGTAGGTCAGGGTTCCCCGGGGAGCTGTTTTTT.